These T cell receptor beta chains were read from a single sample in a study of blood T cell repertoires in COVID-19. Clones were sequenced by immunoSEQ multiplex PCR, and TCRdb holds only the in-frame ones, with some missing. The sample has about 210,000 clones, more than 80% seen once. The specimen was PBMCs or T cells enriched from blood (not recorded which). All receptors derive from a man under 40 who had recovered from COVID-19. CDR3s include the opening cysteine and the closing phenylalanine or tryptophan. A D gene is named only where the DNA matches it firmly. A clone size is listed for some rows: how often the clone was seen (once, few, many), or a class if it is expanded.

d_call,clone_size,j_call,v_call,cdr3_aa,cdr3_nt
TRBD1,-,TRBJ2-7,TRBV4-3,CASSQAHRGPYEQYF,TGCGCCAGCAGCCAAGCACACAGGGGCCCCTACGAGCAGTACTTC
TRBD2,-,TRBJ2-1,TRBV28,CASSSLAGGENYNEQFF,TGTGCCAGCAGTAGTCTAGCGGGAGGGGAAAACTACAATGAGCAGTTCTTC
TRBD1,-,TRBJ1-5,TRBV5-8,CASSKDRGSNQPQHF,TGTGCCAGCAGCAAGGACAGGGGCAGCAATCAGCCCCAGCATTTT
-,-,TRBJ1-4,TRBV20-1,CSASTANEKLFF,TGCAGTGCTAGTACAGCTAATGAAAAACTGTTTTTT
-,-,TRBJ2-7,TRBV20-1,CSASESTWEQYF,TGCAGTGCTAGTGAGTCTACGTGGGAGCAGTACTTC
TRBD1,-,TRBJ1-2,TRBV30,CAWSVGRGKDGYTF,TGTGCCTGGAGTGTCGGCAGGGGGAAAGATGGCTACACCTTC
-,-,TRBJ2-2,TRBV27,CASSGRGRTVIANTGELFF,TGTGCCAGCAGTGGTAGAGGGCGCACAGTGATTGCGAACACCGGGGAGCTGTTTTTT
-,-,TRBJ1-6,TRBV9,CASSPGSSYNSPLHF,TGTGCCAGCAGCCCGGGAAGCTCCTATAATTCACCCCTCCACTTT
TRBD1,once,TRBJ2-7,TRBV3-1/TRBV3-2,CASSQVNRGVAQSSYEQYF,TGTGCCAGCAGCCAAGTCAACAGGGGCGTAGCGCAGAGCTCCTACGAGCAGTACTTC
-,-,TRBJ2-5,TRBV6-5,CASSPMQGLQETQYF,TGTGCCAGCAGTCCCATGCAGGGTTTACAAGAGACCCAGTACTTC
TRBD1,-,TRBJ1-1,TRBV20-1,CSATDRGRNTEAFF,TGCAGTGCTACTGACAGGGGGCGGAACACTGAAGCTTTCTTT
-,-,TRBJ1-3,TRBV11-2,CASSKLQGLRNTIYF,TGTGCCAGCAGCAAACTTCAGGGACTTCGAAACACCATATATTTT
-,-,TRBJ1-6,TRBV7-4,CASSLAGAKSSYNSPLHF,TGTGCCAGCAGCTTAGCGGGGGCTAAGAGCTCCTATAATTCACCCCTCCACTTT
TRBD1,-,TRBJ2-7,TRBV5-1,CASSKDRGATYEQYF,TGCGCCAGCAGCAAGGACAGGGGGGCTACCTACGAGCAGTACTTC
-,-,TRBJ2-7,TRBV15,CATSRDLLAGSYEQYF,TGTGCCACCAGCAGAGATCTGCTAGCCGGGTCCTACGAGCAGTACTTC
-,-,TRBJ2-7,TRBV28,CASSFIWQGHEQYF,TGTGCCAGCAGTTTTATCTGGCAGGGCCACGAGCAGTACTTC
TRBD1,-,TRBJ1-1,TRBV6-1,CASSEQGALAFF,TGTGCCAGCAGTGAACAGGGGGCGTTAGCTTTCTTT
-,-,TRBJ1-1,TRBV25-1,CASSYTSNTEAFF,TGTGCCAGCAGTTACACCTCGAACACTGAAGCTTTCTTT
-,-,TRBJ1-6,TRBV9,CASSGRPGADNSPLHF,TGTGCCAGCAGCGGCCGCCCAGGGGCCGATAATTCACCCCTCCACTTT
-,few,TRBJ1-2,TRBV12-3/TRBV12-4,CASSLHNYGYTF,TGTGCCAGCAGTTTACATAACTATGGCTACACCTTC
-,-,TRBJ2-7,TRBV2,CASSESLGKTYEQYF,TGTGCCAGCAGTGAATCGCTAGGCAAGACCTACGAGCAGTACTTC
-,-,TRBJ2-1,TRBV11-3,CASSLEGGLSSNEQFF,TGTGCCAGCAGCTTAGAAGGCGGGTTAAGTTCCAATGAGCAGTTCTTC
TRBD1,-,TRBJ2-2,TRBV24-1,CATSAPGTGGTGELFF,TGTGCCACCAGTGCTCCTGGGACAGGGGGCACCGGGGAGCTGTTTTTT
TRBD1,-,TRBJ2-1,TRBV10-2,CASSGTGYNEQFF,TGCGCCAGCAGTGGGACAGGGTACAATGAGCAGTTCTTC
TRBD2,-,TRBJ2-2,TRBV5-1,CASSLELAGGGELFF,TGCGCCAGCAGCTTGGAGCTAGCGGGAGGAGGGGAGCTGTTTTTT
-,-,TRBJ1-3,TRBV4-1,CASSHVLARSSGNTIYF,TGCGCCAGCAGCCACGTACTAGCCAGGTCCTCTGGAAACACCATATATTTT
TRBD1,-,TRBJ1-5,TRBV28,CASSWGRGHQPQHF,TGTGCCAGCAGCTGGGGCAGGGGGCATCAGCCCCAGCATTTT
TRBD1,-,TRBJ1-4,TRBV28,CASSPGQVTNEKLFF,TGTGCCAGCAGTCCGGGACAGGTCACTAATGAAAAACTGTTTTTT
TRBD1,-,TRBJ1-4,TRBV27,CASKGQGSEKLFF,TGTGCCAGCAAAGGACAGGGTAGTGAAAAACTGTTTTTT
TRBD1,-,TRBJ2-7,TRBV19,CASSIALQGTYEQYF,TGTGCCAGTAGTATTGCCCTACAGGGGACCTACGAGCAGTACTTC
-,-,TRBJ1-2,TRBV7-6,CASSLDSYGYTF,TGTGCCAGCAGCTTAGACAGCTATGGCTACACCTTC
TRBD1,once,TRBJ1-5,TRBV11-2,CASSLRGVGQGPQPQHF,TGTGCCAGCAGCTTAAGGGGGGTCGGACAGGGCCCTCAGCCCCAGCATTTT
-,-,TRBJ2-7,TRBV19,CASSRPEAGSYEQYF,TGTGCCAGTAGTAGGCCGGAAGCGGGCTCCTACGAGCAGTACTTC
-,-,TRBJ2-3,TRBV7-2,CASSRGRSTDTQYF,TGTGCCAGCAGCCGGGGTCGGAGCACAGATACGCAGTATTTT
TRBD1,-,TRBJ1-3,TRBV27,CASSRQGSGNTIYF,TGTGCCAGCAGCAGACAGGGGAGTGGAAACACCATATATTTT
TRBD2,once,TRBJ2-5,TRBV12-3/TRBV12-4,CASSSGVAGTQYF,TGTGCCAGCAGCAGCGGGGTTGCTGGGACCCAGTACTTC
-,once,TRBJ1-2,TRBV20-1,CSARIHYGYTF,TGCAGTGCGAGGATACACTATGGCTACACCTTC
-,-,TRBJ2-2,TRBV9,CASSVDVGLASTGELFF,TGTGCCAGCAGCGTAGATGTGGGACTGGCATCTACCGGGGAGCTGTTTTTT
TRBD2,-,TRBJ2-7,TRBV6-8,CASSYWGLVSEQYF,TGTGCCAGCAGTTACTGGGGACTAGTGAGTGAGCAGTACTTC
TRBD1,-,TRBJ1-2,TRBV19,CASSRDSYYGYTF,TGTGCCAGTAGTAGGGACAGTTATTATGGCTACACCTTC
-,-,TRBJ2-2,TRBV2,CATLRSTGELFF,TGTGCCACCCTACGATCCACCGGGGAGCTGTTTTTT
-,-,TRBJ2-7,TRBV19,CASSRDNTFGQYF,TGTGCCAGTAGCCGGGATAACACTTTCGGGCAGTACTTC
-,once,TRBJ2-2,TRBV7-2,CASSLLGTGELFF,TGTGCCAGCAGCTTACTAGGCACCGGGGAGCTGTTTTTT
TRBD1,-,TRBJ2-7,TRBV29-1,CSVVWDRGYEQYF,TGCAGCGTCGTCTGGGACAGGGGCTACGAGCAGTACTTC
TRBD1,-,TRBJ1-3,TRBV15,CATSRDLPSGTEKGSGNTIYF,TGTGCCACCAGCAGAGACCTCCCATCCGGGACAGAGAAAGGGTCTGGAAACACCATATATTTT
-,-,TRBJ2-2,TRBV2,CASRAGPNTGELFF,TGTGCCAGCAGAGCAGGTCCGAACACCGGGGAGCTGTTTTTT
-,few,TRBJ1-2,TRBV5-4,CASSLVVDLNYGYTF,TGTGCCAGCAGCTTGGTGGTAGATTTGAACTATGGCTACACCTTC
-,once,TRBJ2-5,TRBV24-1,CATSDSGETQYF,TGTGCCACCAGTGACTCGGGTGAGACCCAGTACTTC
-,-,TRBJ1-2,TRBV7-2,CASSLSTGGYGYTF,TGTGCCAGCAGCTTATCTACAGGCGGCTATGGCTACACCTTC
-,-,TRBJ1-5,TRBV27,CASKGTPYSNQPQHF,TGTGCCAGTAAAGGGACACCCTATAGCAATCAGCCCCAGCATTTT
-,-,TRBJ2-1,TRBV3-1/TRBV3-2,CASSQSLAGNNEQFF,TGTGCCAGCAGCCAAAGTTTGGCAGGCAACAATGAGCAGTTCTTC
-,-,TRBJ1-2,TRBV24-1,CATSDSTYQGKNGYTF,TGTGCCACCAGTGATTCCACCTACCAGGGGAAGAATGGCTACACCTTC
TRBD1,-,TRBJ1-1,TRBV7-2,CASSRTGINTEAFF,TGTGCCAGCAGCCGGACAGGTATTAACACTGAAGCTTTCTTT
-,-,TRBJ1-4,TRBV5-1,CASSLVGTNNEKLFF,TGCGCCAGCAGCTTGGTCGGGACAAATAATGAAAAACTGTTTTTT